This is a list of T cell receptor beta chains from one sample in a study of blood T cells in healthy people across ages. TCRdb recomputed calls from the 5' RACE reads with MiXCR, one row per CDR3 protein. The top ten hold 20% to 25% of the sample, which has around 1,800,000 distinct CDR3 sequences, roughly two fifths seen once. Sequencing was carried out using blood. These receptors were taken from a human donor in good health. Both conserved end residues are part of each CDR3. Fields, in order: D gene, clone size, J gene, V gene, CDR3 length, CDR3 DNA, CDR3 protein. The D gene is left open where the match is weak. Only part of the rows carry a size: once, few, many, or a class if the clone is expanded.

- - TRBJ2-3 TRBV11-2 16 TGTGCCAGCAGCTTAACCTACACCCCTGGGATTGATACGCAGTATTTT CASSLTYTPGIDTQYF
- - TRBJ2-1 TRBV7-9 15 TGTGCCAGCAGCGGGGCCCCCGGCGCCTACAATGAGCAGTTCTTC CASSGAPGAYNEQFF
- - TRBJ1-5 TRBV20-1 14 TGCAGTGCTAGAGATCGGCGGGGTTTGGATCCCCAGCATTTT CSARDRRGLDPQHF
TRBD1 - TRBJ1-4 TRBV19 14 TGTGCCAGTAAACCTGGGACAGAAAATGAAAAACTGTTTTTT CASKPGTENEKLFF
TRBD1 few TRBJ2-7 TRBV7-2 15 TGTGCCAGCAGCTTAGGCGACAGGGCCTTCTACGAGCAGTACTTC CASSLGDRAFYEQYF
- once TRBJ2-1 TRBV2 11 TGTGCCAGCAACTCAGGGGAGAGTAGGGTCTTC CASNSGESRVF
- few TRBJ2-6 TRBV7-9 16 TGTGCCAGCAGCTTTCTAAAGCCCTCTGGGGCCAACGTCCTGACTTTC CASSFLKPSGANVLTF
TRBD2 - TRBJ2-1 TRBV9 18 TGTGCCAGCAGCGTAAGCCCCGTACGGGGGGGCACTTACAATGAGCAGTTCTTC CASSVSPVRGGTYNEQFF
TRBD2 - TRBJ2-1 TRBV10-3 15 TGTGCCATCAGCGCGACTAGCGGGGGCTACAATGAGCAGTTCTTC CAISATSGGYNEQFF
- few TRBJ2-2 TRBV28 16 TGTGCCAGCAGACCTACCGGTCCCGGACGCACCGGGGAGCTGTTTTTT CASRPTGPGRTGELFF
TRBD2 few TRBJ2-1 TRBV4-3 19 TGCGCCAGCAGCCAAGATCGGGTCAGCGGGGCCACAAGGGTCAATGAGCAGTTCTTC CASSQDRVSGATRVNEQFF
- many TRBJ2-4 TRBV6-2/TRBV6-3 14 TGTGCCAGCAGTGGGGATCTAGCCAAAAACATTCAGTACTTC CASSGDLAKNIQYF
TRBD2 few TRBJ2-5 TRBV10-3 15 TGTGCCATCAAGAATGTAGCGGGGGGACAAGAGACCCAGTACTTC CAIKNVAGGQETQYF
- - TRBJ2-7 TRBV5-1 15 TGCGCCAGCAGCGATGGAATGGGTCGGGCCTACGAGCAGTACTTC CASSDGMGRAYEQYF
TRBD1 - TRBJ1-1 TRBV28 17 TGTGCCAGCAGCCCCACTCCCGGGACAGCGCTGAACACTGAAGCTTTCTTT CASSPTPGTALNTEAFF
TRBD1 once TRBJ2-5 TRBV28 14 TGTGCCAGCCAGACAGGGACCCTCCAAGAGACCCAGTACTTC CASQTGTLQETQYF
- - TRBJ2-3 TRBV20-1 14 TGCAGTGCTAGTGGTCTGAGTAGCAGAGATACGCAGTATTTT CSASGLSSRDTQYF
- - TRBJ2-3 TRBV7-2 16 TGTGCCAGCAGCTTAGACCCAGGGCATTACACAGATACGCAGTATTTT CASSLDPGHYTDTQYF
- - TRBJ1-2 TRBV20-1 12 TGCAGTGCCCCACCTCAGACAGGAGGATACACCTTC CSAPPQTGGYTF
- - TRBJ2-7 TRBV7-2 13 TGTGCCAACAGCCCCTTCGTTTCCTACGAGCAGTACTTC CANSPFVSYEQYF
- - TRBJ2-1 TRBV6-2/TRBV6-3 15 TGTGCCAGCAGTTACTGGGGGACCTCCTACAATGAGCAGTTCTTC CASSYWGTSYNEQFF
TRBD1 few TRBJ2-1 TRBV2 14 TGTGCCAGAACCTGGGGACAGATGGTCGATGAGCAGTTCTTC CARTWGQMVDEQFF
TRBD1 - TRBJ2-7 TRBV29-1 15 TGCAGCGTGAGCGTTACAGGGGGCAAATTCTACGAGCAGTACTTC CSVSVTGGKFYEQYF
- - TRBJ1-1 TRBV29-1 16 TGCAGCGTTGAAGATCTTTATCAGGGTACGAACACTGAAGCTTTCTTT CSVEDLYQGTNTEAFF
- few TRBJ1-2 TRBV7-9 14 TGTGCCAGCAGCTTAAGTGGAGGCATCCATGGCTACACCTTC CASSLSGGIHGYTF
- - TRBJ1-2 TRBV3-1 15 TGTGCCAGCAGCCAAGCGTGGGGCCAAAACTATGGCTACACCTTC CASSQAWGQNYGYTF
- - TRBJ1-3 TRBV12-3/TRBV12-4 16 TGTGCCAGCAGTTTAGTTGGGGGCATCTCTGGAAACACCATATATTTT CASSLVGGISGNTIYF
- few TRBJ1-5 TRBV12-3/TRBV12-4 13 TGTGCCAGCAGTTTCAGGGGCCAACAGCCCCAGCATTTT CASSFRGQQPQHF
TRBD1 - TRBJ2-1 TRBV29-1 12 TGCAGCGTTCTGACAGGGTCCCCTGAGCAGTTCTTC CSVLTGSPEQFF
- - TRBJ1-5 TRBV7-2 17 TGTGCCAGCAGCTTAGGGGCAGGGGAAGGGCTCAATCAGCCCCAGCATTTT CASSLGAGEGLNQPQHF
TRBD2 - TRBJ2-3 TRBV20-1 16 TGCAGTGCTATCCGACTAGCGGGGGACAACACAGATACGCAGTATTTT CSAIRLAGDNTDTQYF
- - TRBJ2-7 TRBV5-6 14 TGTGCCAGCAGCCCTCCCAGGGGCGGAACGGGGCAGTACTTC CASSPPRGGTGQYF
TRBD1 few TRBJ2-1 TRBV4-3 18 TGCGCCAGCAGCCAGGTTACAGGGGGATTCAGCTCCTACGATGAGCAGTTCTTC CASSQVTGGFSSYDEQFF
- - TRBJ2-4 TRBV28 16 TGTGCCAGCAGTTTATACCGGGGGGACACCAAAAACATTCAGTACTTC CASSLYRGDTKNIQYF
- - TRBJ2-1 TRBV7-2 15 TGTGCCAGCAGCTCGAGGCGGGGAGAATACAATGAGCAGTTCTTC CASSSRRGEYNEQFF
- - TRBJ1-2 TRBV7-2 15 TGTGCCAGCAGCAACTTTGTAGGGGGGAGGCATGGCTACACCTTC CASSNFVGGRHGYTF
TRBD2 few TRBJ2-1 TRBV6-6 15 TGTGCCAGCAGTTACTACCTAGCGGTAAACAATGAGCAGTTCTTC CASSYYLAVNNEQFF
- many TRBJ2-7 TRBV29-1 16 TGCAGCGTTGAAGATGCACATCGGGGATCCCCATACGAGCAGTACTTC CSVEDAHRGSPYEQYF
TRBD2 few TRBJ2-1 TRBV29-1 16 TGCAGCGGGCGTAGCGGGGGGGCCTCTGGCTACAATGAGCAGTTCTTC CSGRSGGASGYNEQFF
TRBD2 many TRBJ2-3 TRBV4-3 16 TGCGCCAGCAGCCAAGACTTAGCGGGCGGAATGGATACGCAGTATTTT CASSQDLAGGMDTQYF
- - TRBJ1-2 TRBV6-2/TRBV6-3 15 TGTGCCAGCAGTTACGGTGCGGGGGCTGACTATGGCTACACCTTC CASSYGAGADYGYTF
TRBD2 - TRBJ2-3 TRBV9 16 TGTGTCAGCAGCTCCCGACTAGCGAGGAACACAGATACGCAGTATTTT CVSSSRLARNTDTQYF
- few TRBJ2-1 TRBV24-1 15 TGTGCCACCAGTGATCTCGGGGGAGCACGCAATGAGCAGTTCTTC CATSDLGGARNEQFF
- - TRBJ1-2 TRBV14 14 TGTGCCAGCAGCCCATTCGAGAGAGGCTATGGCTACACCTTC CASSPFERGYGYTF
TRBD1 - TRBJ2-7 TRBV6-6 13 TGTGCCAGCGCACTGGGACAGGGCTACGAGCAGTACTTC CASALGQGYEQYF
TRBD2 - TRBJ2-5 TRBV5-1 15 TGCGCCAGCAGCGGTAGCGGGGGCCACCAAGAGACCCAGTACTTC CASSGSGGHQETQYF
TRBD2 few TRBJ2-3 TRBV6-1 17 TGTGCCAGCAGTGAATTCGGACTAGCGGGGAACCGAGATACGCAGTATTTT CASSEFGLAGNRDTQYF
TRBD2 - TRBJ2-5 TRBV29-1 15 TGCAGCGTTGGGCAGGGACTAGCAGTCCCAGAGACCCAGTACTTC CSVGQGLAVPETQYF
- once TRBJ2-7 TRBV10-3 14 TGTGCCACTACACCACAGGGGAGGACCTACGAGCAGTACTTC CATTPQGRTYEQYF
- - TRBJ1-1 TRBV7-2 16 TGTGCCAGCAGCTTAGAGACAGGTCGACCAAACACTGAAGCTTTCTTT CASSLETGRPNTEAFF
TRBD1 - TRBJ2-2 TRBV4-3 23 TGCGCCAGCAGCCAAAAGAATTATCTCTCGGACAGGTGGTTACTCGCGAACACCGGGGAGCTGTTTTTT CASSQKNYLSDRWLLANTGELFF
TRBD1 few TRBJ2-5 TRBV5-1 15 TGCGCCAGCAGCCCGGAAGGGACAGTGAGAGAGACCCAGTACTTC CASSPEGTVRETQYF
TRBD2 few TRBJ2-1 TRBV4-1 15 TGCGCCAGCCTAACCACAAGCGGGGGGTACAATGAGCAGTTCTTC CASLTTSGGYNEQFF
- - TRBJ1-2 TRBV7-8 15 TGTGCCGGAGGGACTGGGCACGTTTCTAACTATGGCTACACCTTC CAGGTGHVSNYGYTF
- - TRBJ2-7 TRBV7-2 14 TGTGCCAGCAGCTTAGATTATGGGAGCAACGAGCAGTACTTC CASSLDYGSNEQYF